Following are 8 T cell receptor beta chains from one sample sequenced in a study of early T cells in non-severe SARS-CoV-2 infection. TCRdb re-derived calls from the 5' RACE reads in MiXCR, one entry per CDR3 protein. The data show nearly 70,000 distinct CDR3 sequences, about 4.9% seen once. Source: whole blood, taken at baseline. The receptors shown here come from an adult who was a healthcare worker with PCR-confirmed SARS-CoV-2 infection or an uninfected control (not recorded which). The donor label of this sample is uncertain.

This chain links TRBV19 with TRBJ1-2, with no clear D. The V end lost 3 bases, the J end lost 10 bases, and 15 bases lay between the germline ends. Germline V gene data show CDR1 as LNHDA and CDR2 as SQIVND (reference sequence). The CDR3 length is 13 residues. The CDR3 loop reads CASSISGVWPYTF. The CDR3 DNA is TGTGCCAGTAGTATTTCCGGTGTTTGGCCCTACACCTTC. The whole variable domain, remainder taken from reference TRBV19 and TRBJ1-2, is DGGITQSPKYLFRKEGQNVTLSCEQNLNHDAMYWYRQDPGQGLRLIYYSQIVNDFQKGDIAEGYSVSREKKESFPLTVTSAQKNPTAFYLCASSISGVWPYTFGSGTRLTVV.

This clonotype appeared a few times. V and J are TRBV4-1 and TRBJ2-7; possible D gene TRBD1, 6 bases. The CDR3 is made up of 15 amino acids. CDR1 and CDR2 from the germline V gene are MGHRA and YSYEKL. V was pared by 2 bases and J by 2 bases, with 13 bases between. The CDR3 DNA sequence: TGCGCCAGCAGCCAAAGGGCAGGGGCGCCCTACGAGCAGTACTTC. Its protein product is CASSQRAGAPYEQYF.

In its sample, this clonotype was seen many times. The V and J genes are TRBV6-5 and TRBJ1-1; D not certain. The V and J ends lost 4 bases and 1 base respectively, with 13 bases between them. The CDR3 spans 15 residues. Germline CDR1 MNHEY, CDR2 SVGAGI. DNA of the CDR3: TGTGCCAGCAGTTTTGATGAACGGACGAACACTGAAGCTTTCTTT. Translating it yields CASSFDERTNTEAFF.

This clonotype was detected many times. The chain links TRBV20-1 to TRBJ2-2; TRBD2 matches 9 bases. CDR3 length: 16 residues. The ends lost 5 bases at V and 2 bases at J; junction bases unmatched: 9. Germline CDR1 and CDR2: DFQATT and SNEGSKA (reference sequence). The CDR3: CSAPRGSGGNTGELFF. CDR3 nucleotide sequence: TGCAGTGCTCCCCGGGGTAGCGGGGGTAACACCGGGGAGCTGTTTTTT.

This clonotype was detected a few times. This sequence joins TRBV20-1 and TRBJ2-4; the match to TRBD2 covers 11 bases. Germline CDR1 and CDR2: DFQATT and SNEGSKA (reference sequence). The CDR3 is 14 residues long. The V and J ends lost 5 bases and 6 bases, in that order; junction bases with no gene match: 6. The CDR3 region is CSALTSGAANIQYF. The CDR3 nucleotides read TGCAGTGCTTTGACTAGCGGGGCTGCAAACATTCAGTACTTC.

The chain has TRBV19 and TRBJ1-2; the D gene is possibly TRBD1 (5 bases). Trimming stripped 0 bases from V and 2 bases from J, with 10 bases between. Germline CDR1 is LNHDA and CDR2 is SQIVND (reference sequence). The CDR3 consists of 15 residues. The DNA for the CDR3 is TGTGCCAGTAGTATAGATGGGACGTCGAACTATGGCTACACCTTC. It yields the protein CASSIDGTSNYGYTF.

This clonotype was recorded a few times. CDR3 in DNA: TGTGCCAGCAGCTTAGCACGCTCGAACACTGAAGCTTTCTTT. Translating gives CASSLARSNTEAFF. This chain joins TRBV7-8 and TRBJ1-1; no definite D call. V gave up 0 bases and J gave up 1 base, with 6 bases separating them. CDR1 and CDR2 (germline): SGHVS, FQNEAQ. The length of the CDR3 is 14 residues.

This clonotype was seen only a few times. The rearrangement uses TRBV11-2 and TRBJ2-6; either TRBD1 or TRBD2 may supply D (5 bases each). Germline lookup yields CDR1 SGHAT and CDR2 FQNNGV. Trimming left V 8 bases short and J 0 bases short, with 14 bases between. The CDR3 has 16 amino acids. CDR3 region: CASARGPYSGANVLTF. The CDR3 DNA follows: TGTGCCAGCGCCCGGGGACCCTACTCTGGGGCCAACGTCCTGACTTTC.